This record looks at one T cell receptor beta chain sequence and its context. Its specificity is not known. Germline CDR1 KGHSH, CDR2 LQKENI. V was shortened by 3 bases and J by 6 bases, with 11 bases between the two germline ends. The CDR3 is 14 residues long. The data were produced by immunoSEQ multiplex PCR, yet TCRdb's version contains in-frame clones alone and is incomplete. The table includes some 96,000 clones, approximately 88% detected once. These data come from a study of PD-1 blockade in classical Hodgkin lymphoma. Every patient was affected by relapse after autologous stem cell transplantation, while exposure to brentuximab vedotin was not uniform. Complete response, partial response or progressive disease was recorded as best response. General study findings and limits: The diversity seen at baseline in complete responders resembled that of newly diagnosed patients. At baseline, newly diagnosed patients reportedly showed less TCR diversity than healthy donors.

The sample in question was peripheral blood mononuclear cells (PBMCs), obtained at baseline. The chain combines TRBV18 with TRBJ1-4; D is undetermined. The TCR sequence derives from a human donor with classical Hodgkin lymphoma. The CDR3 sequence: CASSPLEADEKLFF. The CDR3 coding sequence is TGTGCCAGCTCACCTTTAGAAGCTGATGAAAAACTGTTTTTT. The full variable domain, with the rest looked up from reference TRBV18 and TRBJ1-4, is NAGVMQNPRHLVRRRGQEARLRCSPMKGHSHVYWYRQLPEEGLKFMVYLQKENIIDESGMPKERFSAEFPKEGPSILRIQQVVRGDSAAYFCASSPLEADEKLFFGSGTQLSVL.